A selection of T cell receptor beta chains follows, all from one sample in a study of cytomegalovirus exposure and HLA in healthy donors. Sequencing was performed with immunoSEQ multiplex PCR; in TCRdb, only in-frame clones are kept and a portion is missing. The data contain roughly 130,000 clones, more than 60% of them singletons. The sequenced sample consisted of PBMCs. These receptors were obtained from a woman between 40 and 50 years old in good health and CMV-seropositive. Each CDR3 is given with its conserved first and last residue. A D gene is named only where the DNA matches it firmly. Clone size is shown for a subset of rows, as once, few, many or a class of expanded clone.

D gene	V gene	J gene	clone size	CDR3 length	CDR3 DNA	CDR3 protein
TRBD1	TRBV11-2	TRBJ1-6	-	16	TGTGCCAGCAGCTTAACAGGGGCACAAACGCGATCACCCCTCCACTTT	CASSLTGAQTRSPLHF
TRBD1	TRBV7-2	TRBJ2-5	-	17	TGTGCCAGCAGCTCGCCCCCACAGGGGGCATTGGATGGGACCCAGTACTTC	CASSSPPQGALDGTQYF
TRBD1	TRBV18	TRBJ1-4	-	14	TGTGCCAGCTCACCCACAGGGGGTGGTGAAAAACTGTTTTTT	CASSPTGGGEKLFF
TRBD2	TRBV27	TRBJ2-1	-	15	TGTGCCAGCAGATTAGCGGGAGGGCCCTCCAATGAGCAGTTCTTC	CASRLAGGPSNEQFF
TRBD1	TRBV18	TRBJ2-4	-	14	TGTGCCAGCTCCCGACAGACAGGGACCGGCATTCAGTACTTC	CASSRQTGTGIQYF
TRBD2	TRBV7-9	TRBJ2-7	-	14	TGTGCCAGCACCGTTAGCGGGAGCGACTACGAGCAGTACTTC	CASTVSGSDYEQYF
-	TRBV9	TRBJ1-2	-	15	TGTGCCAGCAGCCCAGGAGGGCCTGGAGGGGATGGCTACACCTTC	CASSPGGPGGDGYTF
-	TRBV5-5	TRBJ2-7	-	15	TGTGCCAGCAGCTCAAGAGTAGAGGTTTACTACGAGCAGTACTTC	CASSSRVEVYYEQYF
-	TRBV6-5	TRBJ1-2	-	15	TGTGCCAGCAGTTACTCTCCAGGGCCCAACTATGGCTACACCTTC	CASSYSPGPNYGYTF
-	TRBV28	TRBJ2-7	few	17	TGTGCCAGCAGTTTTTTGGGGCGGGACCTCAAAGCCGACGAGCAGTACTTC	CASSFLGRDLKADEQYF
-	TRBV6-6	TRBJ2-7	once	14	TGTGCCAGCAGTTACTCGGGCAGCCCCTACGAGCAGTACTTC	CASSYSGSPYEQYF
-	TRBV7-2	TRBJ2-7	once	17	TGTGCCAGCAGCTTAGATATAGCATTCCCAAGGAGCTACGAGCAGTACTTC	CASSLDIAFPRSYEQYF
-	TRBV18	TRBJ1-1	once	16	TGTGCCAGCTCACCACCCCAAGGCGGGGCAAGTACTGAAGCCTTCTTT	CASSPPQGGASTEAFF
-	TRBV7-6	TRBJ1-4	few	15	TGTGCCAGCAGCTTATCAGGGATCGGAGATGAAAAACTGTTTTTT	CASSLSGIGDEKLFF
-	TRBV7-2	TRBJ1-1	few	15	TGTGCCAGCATCATTAGGGGGGGCACGAACACTGAAGCTTTCTTT	CASIIRGGTNTEAFF
-	TRBV2	TRBJ2-5	once	16	TGTGCCAGCAGTGTTGGCGGGACAGCTATTCAAGAGACCCAGTACTTC	CASSVGGTAIQETQYF
-	TRBV19	TRBJ1-2	-	12	TGTGCCAGTACCCGGACTGACTATGGCTACACCTTC	CASTRTDYGYTF
-	TRBV11-2	TRBJ1-1	-	16	TGTGCCAGCAGCCCCACCCGGGGAGGCCCGAACACTGAAGCTTTCTTT	CASSPTRGGPNTEAFF
TRBD2	TRBV18	TRBJ2-1	-	15	TGTGCCAGCTCACCGGCGGGGGGCGGCTACAATGAGCAGTTCTTC	CASSPAGGGYNEQFF
-	TRBV6-4	TRBJ1-2	-	13	TGTGCCAGCAGTGACGTACAGGCCTATGGCTACACCTTC	CASSDVQAYGYTF
-	TRBV25-1	TRBJ1-2	-	13	TGTGCCAGCAGTGAATGGGCTGACTATGGCTACACCTTC	CASSEWADYGYTF
-	TRBV7-9	TRBJ1-4	-	15	TGTGCCAGCAGCTTAGGTACAGTGGCGAGTGAAAAACTGTTTTTT	CASSLGTVASEKLFF
-	TRBV5-1	TRBJ2-1	-	14	TGTGCCAGCAGCTCGCAGGGGTTCTACAATGAGCAGTTCTTC	CASSSQGFYNEQFF
TRBD1	TRBV2	TRBJ2-7	-	12	TGTGCCAGCAGGGACAGGGGGTCCGAGCAGTACTTC	CASRDRGSEQYF
TRBD1	TRBV7-7	TRBJ2-1	-	15	TGTGCCAGCAGCCTGGGACAGGGGGTCTACAATGAGCAGTTCTTC	CASSLGQGVYNEQFF
-	TRBV4-1	TRBJ2-5	few	17	TGCGCCAGCAGCCCCGGACTCCCCGGGGGAGGAAAAGAGACCCAGTACTTC	CASSPGLPGGGKETQYF
-	TRBV5-5	TRBJ2-7	-	16	TGTGCCAGCAGCTTGTCAACAGGGTGGGCCTCCTACGAGCAGTACTTC	CASSLSTGWASYEQYF
TRBD2	TRBV10-3	TRBJ2-7	-	19	TGTGCCATCAGTGGGCGCTTCGGACTAGCGGGAGAAAAGTCCTACGAGCAGTACTTC	CAISGRFGLAGEKSYEQYF
TRBD2	TRBV9	TRBJ2-7	-	16	TGTGCCAGCAGCCCGACCGGGACTAGCGGGCGCTACGAGCAGTACTTC	CASSPTGTSGRYEQYF